This T cell receptor beta chain was sequenced in a study of blood T cell repertoires in COVID-19. For the study at large: Specimens from acute and convalescent COVID-19 originated in the United States, Italy and Spain. T cells, B-cell-depleted T cells, or PBMCs provided the cDNA or gDNA that served as material.

This clone appeared once. The V end lost 0 bases, the J end lost 7 bases, and 11 bases lay between the germline ends. The CDR3 length is 14 residues. The germline CDR1 and CDR2 sequences are SGHNT and YYREEE (reference sequence). Source study methods: For nucleated cells, counts were estimated from reference gene primer amplification. Sequencing used immunoSEQ multiplex PCR; TCRdb keeps in-frame clones, though not all of them. The DNA gave D and trimming, while V, J and clone size come from that table. The data show 200,000 to 250,000 clones, more than 75% seen once. The source is a woman aged 25 to 39 who had recovered from COVID-19. Sequencing input: peripheral blood. The genes are TRBV5-4 and TRBJ1-3; D possibly corresponds to TRBD1 (6 bases). The CDR3 sequence: CASSLVPGDNTIYF. CDR3 coding DNA: TGTGCCAGCAGCTTGGTACCAGGGGACAACACCATATATTTT.